These T cell receptor beta chains were read from a single sample in a study of beta chain features in type 1 diabetes. Sequencing was performed with immunoSEQ multiplex PCR; in TCRdb, only in-frame clones are kept and a portion is missing. This table holds over 40,000 clones, about 51% found once. The sample consisted of Tregs from blood. The receptor source for this set is a woman aged 18-29 years in good health. The CDR3 runs from the conserved cysteine through the conserved F or W. D genes are given only for firm matches. Part of the rows lack a size; the others show once, few, many or a class for expanded clones.

TGTGCCTGGACCAAGACAGGATCGAGACACAATGAGCAGTTCTTC	CAWTKTGSRHNEQFF	few	TRBV30	TRBJ2-1	NA
TGTACCAGCAGTGAAGGTATTTCGCTACTAGCGGGATACAATGAGCAGTTCTTC	CTSSEGISLLAGYNEQFF	once	TRBV6-1	TRBJ2-1	TRBD2
TGTGCCAGCAGCGTAGGGACTAGCGGGAGTCGTGAGCAGTTCTTC	CASSVGTSGSREQFF	NA	TRBV9	TRBJ2-1	TRBD2
TGTGCCAGCAGCTTGGACAGGGCCACTGAAGCTTTCTTT	CASSLDRATEAFF	NA	TRBV5-4	TRBJ1-1	NA
TGTGCCAGCAGTTTAGGTCTAGTTACGCAGTATTTT	CASSLGLVTQYF	medium-sized	TRBV28	TRBJ2-3	NA
TGCGCCAGCAGCTTGGAGCGGGAGACCTTAGGCAATGAGCAGTTCTTC	CASSLERETLGNEQFF	NA	TRBV5-1	TRBJ2-1	TRBD2
TGTGCCTGGAACACTGCCGGGACAGGGTATGGCTACACCTTC	CAWNTAGTGYGYTF	NA	TRBV30	TRBJ1-2	TRBD1
TGTGCCAGCAGGGTCGCGGGAGGGCCTTCTAGCACAGATACGCAGTATTTT	CASRVAGGPSSTDTQYF	NA	TRBV28	TRBJ2-3	TRBD2
TGCAGCGTTGATTCTAGGAACACTGAAGCTTTCTTT	CSVDSRNTEAFF	few	TRBV29-1	TRBJ1-1	NA
TGCGCCAGCTCTTTAGGAGGGGCACAGCCCCAGCATTTT	CASSLGGAQPQHF	NA	TRBV5-1	TRBJ1-5	NA
TGTGCCAGTAGTATGTGGGGGGTCGACACCGGGGAGCTGTTTTTT	CASSMWGVDTGELFF	NA	TRBV19	TRBJ2-2	NA
TGTGCCAGCAGTATAGGACAGGGAACAGCCAAAAACATTCAGTACTTC	CASSIGQGTAKNIQYF	few	TRBV2	TRBJ2-4	TRBD1
TGTGCCAGCAGCTTAAGAGACAGGGGATCCTACAATGAGCAGTTCTTC	CASSLRDRGSYNEQFF	NA	TRBV7-2	TRBJ2-1	TRBD1
TGCGCCAGCAGCCAAGACGGGAGGATGGCTTACAATGAGCAGTTCTTC	CASSQDGRMAYNEQFF	few	TRBV4-1	TRBJ2-1	TRBD2
TGTGCCTGGAGTAGACTAGCGGACAATGAGCAGTTCTTC	CAWSRLADNEQFF	NA	TRBV30	TRBJ2-1	TRBD2